This entry lists 31 T cell receptor beta chains sequenced from one sample in a study of T cells in Graves' hyperthyroidism and ophthalmopathy. Amplification yielded TCR beta CDR3 regions, with RNA transcripts as the source. An initial round of RT-PCR targeting the TCR CDR3 relied on the HTBI primer set. One entry per CDR3 protein results from TCRdb running MiXCR on the multiplex PCR reads. Of over 400,000 distinct CDR3 sequences listed, approximately 22% were seen once; the top ten hold about half. The sequencing input was blood. These receptors were taken from a woman aged 70-85 years with Graves' ophthalmopathy.

The chain recombines TRBV5-1 with TRBJ2-1, with unresolved D. Trimming removed 2 bases at V and 7 bases at J, with 13 bases between. The CDR3 spans 14 residues. Germline lookup yields CDR1 SGHRS and CDR2 YFSETQ. The DNA of the CDR3 is TGCGCCAGCAGCTTCGGAGCTGTACTAAATGAGCAGTTCTTC. This encodes CASSFGAVLNEQFF.

The rearrangement joins TRBV12-3 or TRBV12-4 to TRBJ2-1, with D perhaps TRBD1 (5 bases). The CDR3 runs to 14 residues. The germline V and J ends were trimmed by 3 bases and 4 bases, with 10 bases remaining between them. CDR3 sequence reads: CASSLRQRYNEQFF. The CDR3 DNA reads as TGTGCCAGCAGTTTGAGACAGAGGTACAATGAGCAGTTCTTC.

The chain joins TRBV7-8 to TRBJ2-1; 10 bases align to TRBD2. CDR3 length: 15 residues. CDR1 and CDR2 (germline): SGHVS, FQNEAQ. Trimming took 5 bases from V and 4 from J; bases not matched to a gene: 5. CDR3 DNA: TGTGCCAGCAGCGCCTCTAGCGGGGGTTACAATGAGCAGTTCTTC. It yields the protein CASSASSGGYNEQFF.

The chain couples TRBV20-1 to TRBJ2-5; possible D gene TRBD1, 5 bases. From germline, CDR1 is DFQATT and CDR2 SNEGSKA (reference sequence). The V end was cut by 5 bases, the J end by 3 bases, with 10 bases between. The CDR3 contains 12 residues. The CDR3: CSALAREETQYF. The CDR3 bases are TGCAGTGCTCTGGCCAGGGAAGAGACCCAGTACTTC.

In regard to this clonotype: This may arise from a read error, as a much more abundant clone is one base away. This chain connects TRBV3-1 to TRBJ2-3; D is undetermined. Germline V gene sequence: CDR1 LGHDT, CDR2 YNNKEL (reference sequence). The ends were cut back, 5 bases at V and 3 bases at J, with 12 bases in the middle. The CDR3 runs to 14 residues. The CDR3 reads CASSATPETDTQYF. CDR3 DNA: TGTGCCAGCAGCGCGACACCCGAGACAGATACGCAGTATTTT.

The chain is built from TRBV6-2 or TRBV6-3 and TRBJ2-1; D is perhaps TRBD1 or TRBD2 (5 bases each). Germline lookup yields CDR1 MNHEY and CDR2 SVGEGT. The germline V and J ends were trimmed by 2 bases and 4 bases, with 9 bases remaining between them. CDR3 length equals 14 residues. DNA for the CDR3: TGTGCCAGCAGTTACCGGGACGGTTACAATGAGCAGTTCTTC. It codes for CASSYRDGYNEQFF.

The V call is TRBV24-1, the J call TRBJ2-3; 12 nucleotides agree with TRBD2. CDR3 size: 17 residues. Germline assignment: CDR1 KGHDR and CDR2 SFDVKD. V shed 3 bases and J 2 bases; nucleotides not matched to a gene: 5. CDR3 sequence (DNA): TGTGCCACCAGTGATCGCGGACTAGCGGGAATCACAGATACGCAGTATTTT. The encoded protein is CATSDRGLAGITDTQYF.

This clonotype was seen only a few times. This chain links TRBV7-2 with TRBJ1-5; the D gene is possibly TRBD1 (5 bases). Germline V gene sequence: CDR1 SGHTA, CDR2 FQGNSA. V lost 5 bases and J 3 bases, leaving 14 bases between the germline ends. CDR3 length: 15 residues. The chain's CDR3 is CASSPRQGVNQPQHF. CDR3 nucleotide sequence: TGTGCCAGCAGCCCACGGCAGGGCGTCAATCAGCCCCAGCATTTT.

This chain links TRBV20-1 with TRBJ2-3; 12 bases are a match to TRBD2. From germline, CDR1 is DFQATT and CDR2 SNEGSKA (reference sequence). This CDR3 is 18 amino acids long. The J segment lost 2 bases and the V segment lost 3 bases, leaving 12 bases of the junction unmatched. The CDR3 coding sequence is TGCAGTGCTAGGTCCGCTAGCGGGAGGGCCAGGGTCACAGATACGCAGTATTTT. The encoded protein is CSARSASGRARVTDTQYF.

The sample holds a few counts of this clonotype. The chain has TRBV6-1 and TRBJ2-2; TRBD2 aligns across 10 bases. The ends lost 5 bases at V and 3 bases at J; junction bases unmatched: 6. This CDR3 has 16 amino acids. Germline lookup yields CDR1 MNHNS and CDR2 SASEGT. CDR3 coding DNA: TGTGCCAGCAGTCTCCTAGCGGGAGTCGACACCGGGGAGCTGTTTTTT. It yields the protein CASSLLAGVDTGELFF.

This chain links TRBV10-1 with TRBJ2-5, with 7 bases aligning to TRBD1. The CDR3 is 14 amino acids. With 3 bases clipped from V and 1 base from J, the junction kept 2 bases outside the gene matches. Germline CDR1 WNHNN, CDR2 SYGVQD (reference sequence). This CDR3 reads CASSENRGQETQYF. The CDR3 DNA follows: TGCGCCAGCAGTGAAAACAGGGGCCAAGAGACCCAGTACTTC.

This clonotype was counted a few times. The chain links TRBV29-1 to TRBJ2-7; the match to TRBD2 covers 11 bases. This CDR3 spans 14 amino acids. V lost 6 bases, J lost 1 base, and 5 bases stayed unmatched. CDR1 and CDR2 from the germline V gene are SQVTM and ANQGSEA. This CDR3 reads CSVTGTSGSYEQYF. CDR3 coding DNA: TGCAGCGTCACCGGGACTAGCGGATCCTACGAGCAGTACTTC.

This clonotype was seen only a few times. The chain is built from TRBV7-2 and TRBJ2-3; a possible D gene is TRBD2 (6 bases). V lost 4 bases and J lost 2, with 13 bases in between. There are 15 residues in the CDR3. Germline V gives CDR1 SGHTA, CDR2 FQGNSA. The CDR3 nucleotides are TGTGCCAGCAGCTCCTACCGGGAGTCCACAGATACGCAGTATTTT. Translation gives CASSSYRESTDTQYF.

The J gene is TRBJ2-7, the V gene TRBV20-1; a weak D match, TRBD1 (6 bases). V lost 6 bases to trimming and J lost 1 base, with 16 bases between them. The germline V gene encodes CDR1 DFQATT and CDR2 SNEGSKA (reference sequence). The CDR3 consists of 14 residues. CDR3 sequence reads: CSAKAGQLSYEQYF. DNA of the CDR3: TGCAGTGCCAAGGCTGGACAGCTATCCTACGAGCAGTACTTC.

This clonotype was observed a handful of times. The chain uses TRBV6-1 and TRBJ2-4; 11 nucleotides line up with TRBD2. The CDR3 spans 17 residues. Germline loops: CDR1 MNHNS, CDR2 SASEGT. V trimming: 3 bases; J trimming: 3 bases; junction bases outside the gene matches: 7. The CDR3 nucleotides are TGTGCCAGCAGTGACACTCTAGCGGGAGGACTCAAAAACATTCAGTACTTC. This encodes CASSDTLAGGLKNIQYF.

This clonotype appeared a few times. The CDR3 nucleotides are TGCGCCAGCAGCTCCTTAAGTGCGGAGATCCTAGCGGGAGAAATGAGTGAGCAGTTCTTC. Its translation is CASSSLSAEILAGEMSEQFF. This chain uses TRBV5-1 with TRBJ2-1, with 10 bases matching TRBD2. CDR3 length equals 20 residues. Per the germline V gene, CDR1 is SGHRS and CDR2 is YFSETQ. V lost 3 bases to trimming and J lost 9 bases; unmatched junction nucleotides: 24. Complete variable domain (other parts from reference TRBV5-1 and TRBJ2-1): KAGVTQTPRYLIKTRGQQVTLSCSPISGHRSVSWYQQTPGQGLQFLFEYFSETQRNKGNFPGRFSGRQFSNSRSEMNVSTLELGDSALYLCASSSLSAEILAGEMSEQFFGPGTRLTVL.

This clonotype was counted a few times. V and J are TRBV29-1 and TRBJ2-1, with D unclear. V was clipped by 4 bases and J by 0 bases, with 13 bases between them. The CDR3 has 15 residues. The germline CDR1 and CDR2 sequences are SQVTM and ANQGSEA. The CDR3 loop is CSVGPRIGSYNEQFF. For the CDR3, the DNA is TGCAGCGTTGGCCCTAGGATAGGCTCCTACAATGAGCAGTTCTTC.

The chain combines TRBV20-1 with TRBJ2-3; D could derive from TRBD1 or TRBD2 (5 bases each). Germline V CDR1 and CDR2: DFQATT, SNEGSKA (reference sequence). The CDR3 is 14 residues long. V was cut by 4 bases and J by 10 bases, with 21 bases left in between. CDR3: CSATEGRGMDPQYF. In DNA, the CDR3 is TGCAGTGCTACCGAGGGAAGGGGAATGGATCCGCAGTATTTT.

The sample holds many counts of this clonotype. The chain recombines TRBV6-2 or TRBV6-3 with TRBJ2-2; the match to TRBD1 covers 12 bases. This CDR3 is 17 amino acids long. Trimming removed 6 bases from V and 4 bases from J; junction bases left unmatched: 9. Germline CDR1 is MNHEY and CDR2 is SVGEGT. CDR3: CASRGARDRGRTGELFF. The CDR3 DNA is TGTGCCAGCAGAGGCGCGAGGGACAGGGGGCGCACCGGGGAGCTGTTTTTT.

This clonotype was observed a handful of times. CDR3 amino acids: CASSPPRGADMNTEAFF. CDR3 DNA: TGTGCCAGCTCACCACCCCGAGGGGCGGATATGAACACTGAAGCTTTCTTT. This chain connects TRBV18 to TRBJ1-1; the D gene is possibly TRBD1 (5 bases). Trimming pared 0 bases from V and 0 bases from J, leaving 14 bases between. The CDR3 runs to 17 residues. Germline-derived CDR1 and CDR2 are KGHSH and LQKENI.

In its sample, this clonotype was seen many times. This sequence joins TRBV5-1 and TRBJ2-1; 9 bases map to TRBD2. V shed 4 bases, J shed 6 bases, and the junction held 11 bases outside the gene matches. This CDR3 has 16 amino acids. Germline CDR1 is SGHRS and CDR2 is YFSETQ. The CDR3 coding sequence is TGCGCCAGCAGCCGGGGAGCGGGAGGTTCCCCCAATGAGCAGTTCTTC. Translated: CASSRGAGGSPNEQFF. Complete variable domain (other parts from reference TRBV5-1 and TRBJ2-1): KAGVTQTPRYLIKTRGQQVTLSCSPISGHRSVSWYQQTPGQGLQFLFEYFSETQRNKGNFPGRFSGRQFSNSRSEMNVSTLELGDSALYLCASSRGAGGSPNEQFFGPGTRLTVL.

This clonotype is a singleton in its sample. The chain employs TRBV5-8 and TRBJ2-3, with TRBD1 identical over 7 bases. Germline trimming cut 4 bases from V and 2 bases from J; bases unmatched to any gene: 7. Germline V gene lookup returns CDR1 SGHTS and CDR2 YDEGEE. The CDR3 totals 15 residues. The CDR3 bases are TGTGCCAGCAGCCCGGGACAGACGTTCACAGATACGCAGTATTTT. Its protein is CASSPGQTFTDTQYF.

This clonotype was found a few times. V usage is TRBV12-5 and J usage is TRBJ2-3; maybe TRBD1 (5 bases). CDR3 size: 12 residues. Between the trimmed V and J ends, which lost 3 bases and 5 bases, there was a span of 6 bases. Germline V gene data show CDR1 as LGHNT and CDR2 as FRNRAP. As DNA, the CDR3 is TGTGCTAGTGGTTTCGACAGAGATACGCAGTATTTT. Its translation: CASGFDRDTQYF.

The chain joins TRBV10-1 to TRBJ1-1, with D hard to call. CDR1 WNHNN and CDR2 SYGVQD come from the germline V gene (reference sequence). With 2 bases removed from V and 6 bases from J, the gap between germline ends came to 13 bases. The CDR3 has 14 amino acids. CDR3 nucleotides: TGCGCCAGCAGTGAGGCCGGGAGTTTTGCTGAAGCTTTCTTT. Encoded protein: CASSEAGSFAEAFF.

This clonotype came up once. The chain recombines TRBV10-3 with TRBJ1-1, with D possibly being TRBD1 (5 bases). CDR3 length: 14 residues. Trimming stripped 10 bases from V and 8 bases from J, with 23 bases between. Germline V gene lookup returns CDR1 ENHRY and CDR2 SYGVKD. The CDR3 here is CATVHRNGEREAFF. The CDR3 region has the DNA TGTGCCACCGTTCACAGGAATGGGGAGAGGGAAGCTTTCTTT.

This clonotype was seen ten or more times. CDR3 DNA: TGCAGTGCTACAGGGGGGGAGTACGAGCAGTACTTC. Its translation: CSATGGEYEQYF. The chain combines TRBV20-1 with TRBJ2-7, with D perhaps being TRBD1 or TRBD2 (7 bases each). CDR1 and CDR2 from the germline V gene are DFQATT and SNEGSKA (reference sequence). The CDR3 loop spans 12 amino acids. Trimming pared 4 bases from V and 4 bases from J, leaving 11 bases between.

This clonotype has a handful of counts. The chain joins TRBV28 to TRBJ2-7; D is perhaps TRBD2 (6 bases). The CDR3 covers 15 residues. Trimming left V 5 bases short and J 1 base short, with 15 bases between. Looked up from germline, CDR1 is MDHEN and CDR2 is SYDVKM. The DNA of the CDR3 is TGTGCCAGCAGTCGACTGGGAGGCCTATCCTACGAGCAGTACTTC. Translation: CASSRLGGLSYEQYF.

This clonotype was counted between two and nine times. This sequence joins TRBV24-1 and TRBJ1-2; a weak D match, TRBD1 (5 bases). The V gene's germline CDR1 is KGHDR and CDR2 SFDVKD. V lost 2 bases, J lost 5 bases, and 14 bases lay in between. The CDR3 covers 15 residues. The CDR3 DNA reads TGTGCCACCAGTGATTCGGGGGATGGTAGTTATGGCTACACCTTC. Its protein is CATSDSGDGSYGYTF.

This clonotype was detected a few times. The chain has TRBV29-1 and TRBJ2-5; weak D call: TRBD2 (7 bases). Germline loops: CDR1 SQVTM, CDR2 ANQGSEA. CDR3 size: 14 residues. The ends were cut back, 5 bases at V and 5 bases at J, with 18 bases in the middle. The CDR3 spells CSVPGGGRGETQYF. The CDR3 DNA reads as TGCAGCGTTCCTGGGGGGGGGCGCGGGGAGACCCAGTACTTC.

This clonotype was counted between two and nine times. The V gene is TRBV18, the J gene TRBJ2-5; 9 nucleotides match TRBD1. Trimming removed 1 base from V and 5 bases from J; junction bases left unmatched: 5. This CDR3 is built from 15 residues. Germline V CDR1 and CDR2: KGHSH, LQKENI. The CDR3 sequence is CASSPRGTGLETQYF. Here the CDR3 DNA reads TGTGCCAGCTCACCACGGGGGACAGGGTTGGAGACCCAGTACTTC.

This clonotype appeared a few times. This chain links TRBV28 with TRBJ1-4; no clear D. Germline lookup yields CDR1 MDHEN and CDR2 SYDVKM. V was cut by 5 bases and J by 10 bases, with 17 bases left in between. The CDR3 contains 14 residues. The CDR3 bases are TGTGCCAGCAGTCCTCCTACACACAGAGGAAAACTGTTTTTT. Translated: CASSPPTHRGKLFF.